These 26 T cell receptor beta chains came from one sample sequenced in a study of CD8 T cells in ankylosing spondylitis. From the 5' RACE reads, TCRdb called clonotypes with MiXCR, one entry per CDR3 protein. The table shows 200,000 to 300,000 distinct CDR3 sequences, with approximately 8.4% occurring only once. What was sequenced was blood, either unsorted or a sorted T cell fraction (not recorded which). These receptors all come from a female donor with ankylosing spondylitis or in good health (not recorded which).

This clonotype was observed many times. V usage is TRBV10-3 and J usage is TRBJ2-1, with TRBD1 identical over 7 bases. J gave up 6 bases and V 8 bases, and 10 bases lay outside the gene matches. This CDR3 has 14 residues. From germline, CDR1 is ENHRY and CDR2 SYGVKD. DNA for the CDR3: TGTGCCATCGGGGGACAGCCCACCACCAATGAGCAGTTCTTC. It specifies CAIGGQPTTNEQFF.

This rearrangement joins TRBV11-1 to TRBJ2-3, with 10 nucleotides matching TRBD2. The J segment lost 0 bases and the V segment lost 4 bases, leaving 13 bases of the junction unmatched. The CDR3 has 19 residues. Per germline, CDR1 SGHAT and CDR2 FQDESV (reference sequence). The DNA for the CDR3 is TGTGCCAGCAGCTCGGCTAGCGGGAGCCAAGAGACTAGCACAGATACGCAGTATTTT. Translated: CASSSASGSQETSTDTQYF.

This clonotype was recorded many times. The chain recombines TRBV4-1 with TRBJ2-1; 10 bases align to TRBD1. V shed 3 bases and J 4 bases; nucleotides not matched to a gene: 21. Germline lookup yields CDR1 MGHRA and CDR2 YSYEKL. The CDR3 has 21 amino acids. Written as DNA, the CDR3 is TGCGCCAGCAGCCAGAGGGGACCGGGACAGGGGTCGTTGCCGAAATACAATGAGCAGTTCTTC. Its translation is CASSQRGPGQGSLPKYNEQFF.

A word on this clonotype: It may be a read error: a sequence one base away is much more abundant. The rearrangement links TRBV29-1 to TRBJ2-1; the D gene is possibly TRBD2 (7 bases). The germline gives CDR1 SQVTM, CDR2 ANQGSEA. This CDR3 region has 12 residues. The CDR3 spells CSGGGLLNEQLF. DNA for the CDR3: TGCAGCGGGGGGGGGCTACTCAATGAGCAGTTATTC.

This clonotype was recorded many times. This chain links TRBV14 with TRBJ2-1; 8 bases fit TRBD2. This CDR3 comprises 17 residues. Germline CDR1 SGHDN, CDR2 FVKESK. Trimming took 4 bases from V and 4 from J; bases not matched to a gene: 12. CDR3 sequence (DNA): TGTGCCAGCAGCCCCATAGCGGGACGCGCCCAGTACAATGAGCAGTTCTTC. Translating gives CASSPIAGRAQYNEQFF.

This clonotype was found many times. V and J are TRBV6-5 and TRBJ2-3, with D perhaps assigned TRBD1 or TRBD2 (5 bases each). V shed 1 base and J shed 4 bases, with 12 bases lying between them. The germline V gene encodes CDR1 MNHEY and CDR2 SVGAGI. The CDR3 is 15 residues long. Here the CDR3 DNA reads TGTGCCAGCAGTTACTACGGCAGGGACGCAGATACGCAGTATTTT. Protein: CASSYYGRDADTQYF.

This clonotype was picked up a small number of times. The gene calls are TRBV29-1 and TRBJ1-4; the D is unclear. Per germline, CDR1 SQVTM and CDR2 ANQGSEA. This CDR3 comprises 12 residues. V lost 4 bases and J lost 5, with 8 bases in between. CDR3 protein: CSVGHLNEKLFF. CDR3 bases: TGCAGCGTTGGGCACCTAAATGAAAAACTGTTTTTT.

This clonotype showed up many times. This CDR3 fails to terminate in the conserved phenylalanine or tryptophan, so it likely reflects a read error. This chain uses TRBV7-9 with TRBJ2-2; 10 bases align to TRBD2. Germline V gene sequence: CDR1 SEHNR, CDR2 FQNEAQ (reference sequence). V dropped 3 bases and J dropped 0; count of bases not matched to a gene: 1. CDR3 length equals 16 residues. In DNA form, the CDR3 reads TGTGCCAGCAGCTTGACTAGCGGGTCGAACACCGGGGAGCTGTTTCTT. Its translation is CASSLTSGSNTGELFL.

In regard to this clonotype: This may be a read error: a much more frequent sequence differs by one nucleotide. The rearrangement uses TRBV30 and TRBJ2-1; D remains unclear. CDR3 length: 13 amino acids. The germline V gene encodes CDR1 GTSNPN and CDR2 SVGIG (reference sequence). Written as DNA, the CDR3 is TGTGTCTGGAGTGTACATAGGGCCAATGAGCAGTTCTTC. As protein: CVWSVHRANEQFF.

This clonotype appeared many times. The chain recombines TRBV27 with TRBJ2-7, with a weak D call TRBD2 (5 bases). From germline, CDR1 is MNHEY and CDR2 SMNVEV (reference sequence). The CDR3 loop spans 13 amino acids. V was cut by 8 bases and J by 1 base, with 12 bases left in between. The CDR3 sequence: CASVSSISYEQYF. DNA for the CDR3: TGTGCCAGCGTGTCTAGCATATCCTACGAGCAGTACTTC.

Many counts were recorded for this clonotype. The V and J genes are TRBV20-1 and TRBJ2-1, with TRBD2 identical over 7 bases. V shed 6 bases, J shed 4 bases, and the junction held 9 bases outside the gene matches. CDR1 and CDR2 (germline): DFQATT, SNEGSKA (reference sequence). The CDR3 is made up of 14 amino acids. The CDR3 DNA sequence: TGCAGTGCGGCGGATCAGCGGGGTTACAATGAGCAGTTCTTC. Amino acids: CSAADQRGYNEQFF.

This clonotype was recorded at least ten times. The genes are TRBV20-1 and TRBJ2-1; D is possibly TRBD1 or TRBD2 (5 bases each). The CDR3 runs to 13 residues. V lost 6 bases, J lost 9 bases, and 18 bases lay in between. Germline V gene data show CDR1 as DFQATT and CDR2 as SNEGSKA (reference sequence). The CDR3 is CSAGTTLGAEQFF. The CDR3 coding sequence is TGCAGTGCAGGGACCACTCTGGGCGCTGAGCAGTTCTTC.

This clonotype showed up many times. The CDR3 sequence is CSARGTSGMDDTQYF. The CDR3 nucleotides are TGCAGTGCTAGGGGGACTAGCGGGATGGATGATACGCAGTATTTT. V gene TRBV20-1 combines with J gene TRBJ2-3, with TRBD2 matching over 13 bases. This CDR3 is built from 15 residues. From germline, CDR1 is DFQATT and CDR2 SNEGSKA (reference sequence). The J segment lost 6 bases and the V segment lost 3 bases, leaving 6 bases of the junction unmatched.

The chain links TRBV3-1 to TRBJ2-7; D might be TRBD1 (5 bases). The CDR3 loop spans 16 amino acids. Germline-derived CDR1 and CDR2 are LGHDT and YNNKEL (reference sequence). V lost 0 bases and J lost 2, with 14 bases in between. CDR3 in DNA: TGTGCCAGCAGCCAAGATCCGACAGTGGGAACCTACGAGCAGTACTTC. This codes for CASSQDPTVGTYEQYF.

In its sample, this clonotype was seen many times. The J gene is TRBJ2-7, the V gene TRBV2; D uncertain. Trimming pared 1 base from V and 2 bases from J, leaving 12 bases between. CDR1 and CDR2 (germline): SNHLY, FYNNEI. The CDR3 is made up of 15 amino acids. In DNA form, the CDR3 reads TGTGCCAGCAGTGAAGGGTCAGAGGATGCCTACGAGCAGTACTTC. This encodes CASSEGSEDAYEQYF.

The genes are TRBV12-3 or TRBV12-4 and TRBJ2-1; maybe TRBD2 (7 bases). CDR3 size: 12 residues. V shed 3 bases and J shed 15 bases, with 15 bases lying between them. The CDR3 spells CASSFAGAGVFF. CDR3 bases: TGTGCCAGCAGTTTTGCAGGGGCGGGAGTGTTCTTC.

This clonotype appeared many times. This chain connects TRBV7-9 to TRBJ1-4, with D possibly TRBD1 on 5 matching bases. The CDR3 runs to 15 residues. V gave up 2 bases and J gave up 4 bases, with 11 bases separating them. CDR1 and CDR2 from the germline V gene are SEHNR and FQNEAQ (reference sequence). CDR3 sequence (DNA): TGTGCCAGCAGCTTATCCGCAGGGTATAATGAAAAACTGTTTTTT. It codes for CASSLSAGYNEKLFF.

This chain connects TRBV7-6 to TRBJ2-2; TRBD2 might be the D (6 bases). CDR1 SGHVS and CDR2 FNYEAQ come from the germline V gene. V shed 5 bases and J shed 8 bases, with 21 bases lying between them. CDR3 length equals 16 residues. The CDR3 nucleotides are TGTGCCAGCAGCGCAGACAGCGGGTGGAACGCTGGGGAGCTGTTTTTT. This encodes CASSADSGWNAGELFF.

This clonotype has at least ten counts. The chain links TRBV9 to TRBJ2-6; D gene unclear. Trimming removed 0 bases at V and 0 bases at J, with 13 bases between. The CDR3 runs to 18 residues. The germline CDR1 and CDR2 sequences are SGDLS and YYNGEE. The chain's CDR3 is CASSVVSNRHSGANVLTF. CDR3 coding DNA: TGTGCCAGCAGCGTAGTTTCAAATAGACACTCTGGGGCCAACGTCCTGACTTTC.

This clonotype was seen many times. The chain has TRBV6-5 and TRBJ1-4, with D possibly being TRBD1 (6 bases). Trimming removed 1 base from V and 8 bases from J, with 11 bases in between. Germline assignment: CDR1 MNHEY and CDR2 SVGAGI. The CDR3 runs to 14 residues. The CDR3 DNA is TGTGCCAGCAGTTACTTACAGGGTGGGGAAAAACTGTTTTTT. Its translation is CASSYLQGGEKLFF.

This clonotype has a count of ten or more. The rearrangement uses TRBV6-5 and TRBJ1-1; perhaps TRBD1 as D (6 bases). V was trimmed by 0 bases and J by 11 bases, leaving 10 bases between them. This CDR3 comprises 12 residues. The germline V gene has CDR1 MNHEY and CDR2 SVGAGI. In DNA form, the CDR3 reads TGTGCCAGCAGTTACTCGGGGGCCAGGGCTTTCTTT. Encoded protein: CASSYSGARAFF.

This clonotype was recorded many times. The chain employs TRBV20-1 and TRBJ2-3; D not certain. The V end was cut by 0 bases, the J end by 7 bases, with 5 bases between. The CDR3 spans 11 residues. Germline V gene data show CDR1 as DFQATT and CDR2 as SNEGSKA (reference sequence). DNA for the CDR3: TGCAGTGCTAGAGACAGCAATACGCAGTATTTT. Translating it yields CSARDSNTQYF.

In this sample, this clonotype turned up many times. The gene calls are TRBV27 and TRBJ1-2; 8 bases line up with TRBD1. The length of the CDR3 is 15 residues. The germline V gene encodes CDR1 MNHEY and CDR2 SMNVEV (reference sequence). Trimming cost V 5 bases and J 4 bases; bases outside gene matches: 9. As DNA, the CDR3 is TGTGCCAGCAGTCCCAACACACAGGGGGGCTATGGCTACACCTTC. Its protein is CASSPNTQGGYGYTF.

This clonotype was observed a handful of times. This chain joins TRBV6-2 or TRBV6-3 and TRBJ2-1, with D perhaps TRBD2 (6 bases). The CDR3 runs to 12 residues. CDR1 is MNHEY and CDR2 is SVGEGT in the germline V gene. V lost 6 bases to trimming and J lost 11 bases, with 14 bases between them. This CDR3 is CASSSQDYKQFF. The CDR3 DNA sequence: TGTGCCAGCAGCTCCCAGGACTACAAGCAGTTCTTC.

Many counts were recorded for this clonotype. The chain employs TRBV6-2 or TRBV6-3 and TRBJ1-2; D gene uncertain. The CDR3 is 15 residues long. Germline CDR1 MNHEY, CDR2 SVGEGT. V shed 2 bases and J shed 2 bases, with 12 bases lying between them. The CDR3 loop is CASSYRWGSNYGYTF. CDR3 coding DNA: TGTGCCAGCAGTTACCGTTGGGGATCCAACTATGGCTACACCTTC.

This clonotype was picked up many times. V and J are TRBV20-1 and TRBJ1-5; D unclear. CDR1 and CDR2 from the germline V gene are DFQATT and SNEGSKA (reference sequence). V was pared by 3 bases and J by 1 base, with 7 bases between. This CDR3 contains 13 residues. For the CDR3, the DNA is TGCAGTGCTAGCGCGGAAAGCAATCAGCCCCAGCATTTT. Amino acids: CSASAESNQPQHF.